This TCR beta chain was captured by sequencing in a study of T cell responses to AZD1222 COVID-19 vaccine. Repertoires were generated with immunoSEQ multiplex PCR, while TCRdb's copy carries only in-frame clones and drops some. The data contain tens of thousands of clones, approximately 90% of them singletons. The CDR3 loop spans 16 amino acids. The junction had 11 bases not matched to a gene; V was cut back by 6 bases and J by 1 base. Germline CDR1 MNHEY, CDR2 SMNVEV (reference sequence). This clonotype was sampled from an adult who received the AZD1222 COVID-19 vaccine. This specimen was peripheral blood, taken 28 days after the second AZD1222 dose. The chain carries TRBV27 and TRBJ2-7; 8 bases map to TRBD1. The CDR3 sequence: CASSRTVDRESYEQYF. CDR3 nucleotide sequence: TGTGCCAGCAGCCGAACCGTGGACAGGGAGTCCTACGAGCAGTACTTC.